This T cell receptor (beta chain) comes out of a study of Graves' ophthalmopathy and Graves' hyperthyroidism. RNA served as the template for amplifying TCR beta CDR3 regions. Scientists carried out first-round RT-PCR using HTBI primers and then a second-round multiplex PCR. A single record per CDR3 protein comes from TCRdb applying MiXCR to the multiplex PCR reads. The sample consists of just over 600,000 distinct CDR3 sequences, roughly 20% of them appearing once. CDR1 is MNHEY and CDR2 is SMNVEV in the germline V gene (reference sequence). V was clipped by 1 base and J by 0 bases, with 7 bases between them. There are 15 residues in the CDR3.

Sequencing used peripheral blood. The sequence derives from a woman younger than 35 with stable Graves' hyperthyroidism. Some clones in this sample may be carry-over from other donors' samples. V usage is TRBV27 and J usage is TRBJ1-5, with D unresolved. The CDR3 bases are TGTGCCAGCAGTTTATACACCCATAGCAATCAGCCCCAGCATTTT. Protein product: CASSLYTHSNQPQHF.